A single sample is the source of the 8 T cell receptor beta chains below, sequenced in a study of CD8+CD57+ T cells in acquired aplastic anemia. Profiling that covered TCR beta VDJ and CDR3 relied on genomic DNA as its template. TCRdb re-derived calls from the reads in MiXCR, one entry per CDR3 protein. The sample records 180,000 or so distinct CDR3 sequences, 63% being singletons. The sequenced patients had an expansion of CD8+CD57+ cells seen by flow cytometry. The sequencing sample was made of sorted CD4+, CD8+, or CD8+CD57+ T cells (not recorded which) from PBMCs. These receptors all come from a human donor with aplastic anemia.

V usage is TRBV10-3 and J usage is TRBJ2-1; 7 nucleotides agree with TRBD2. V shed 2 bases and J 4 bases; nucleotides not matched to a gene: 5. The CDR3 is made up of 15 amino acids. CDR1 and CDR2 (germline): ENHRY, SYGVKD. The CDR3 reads CAISERSGEYNEQFF. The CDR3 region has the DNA TGTGCCATCAGTGAGCGAAGCGGGGAGTACAATGAGCAGTTCTTC.

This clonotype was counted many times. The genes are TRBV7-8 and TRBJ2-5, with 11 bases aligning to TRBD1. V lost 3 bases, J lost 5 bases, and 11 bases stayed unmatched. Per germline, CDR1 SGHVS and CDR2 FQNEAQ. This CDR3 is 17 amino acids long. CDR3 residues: CASSFVEGQGAWETQYF. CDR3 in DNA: TGTGCCAGCAGCTTTGTAGAAGGACAGGGGGCTTGGGAGACCCAGTACTTC.

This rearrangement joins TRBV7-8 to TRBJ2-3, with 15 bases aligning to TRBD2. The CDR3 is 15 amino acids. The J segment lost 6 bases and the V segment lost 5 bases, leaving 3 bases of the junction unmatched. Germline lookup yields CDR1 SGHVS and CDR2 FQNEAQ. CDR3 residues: CASSGLAGGKDTQYF. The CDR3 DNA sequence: TGTGCCAGCAGCGGACTAGCGGGGGGGAAGGATACGCAGTATTTT.

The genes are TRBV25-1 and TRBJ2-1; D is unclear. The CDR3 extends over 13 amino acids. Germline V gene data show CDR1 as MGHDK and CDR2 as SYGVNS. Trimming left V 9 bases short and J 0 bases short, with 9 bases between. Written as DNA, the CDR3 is TGTGCCAGTTCAATCAGCTCCTACAATGAGCAGTTCTTC. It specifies CASSISSYNEQFF.

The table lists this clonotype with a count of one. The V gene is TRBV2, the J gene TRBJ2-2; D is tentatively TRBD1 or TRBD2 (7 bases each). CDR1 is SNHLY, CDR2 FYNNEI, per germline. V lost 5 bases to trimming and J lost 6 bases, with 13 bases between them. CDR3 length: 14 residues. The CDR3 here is CASSNRGGPGELFF. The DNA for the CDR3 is TGTGCCAGCAGTAACAGGGGAGGGCCCGGGGAGCTGTTTTTT.

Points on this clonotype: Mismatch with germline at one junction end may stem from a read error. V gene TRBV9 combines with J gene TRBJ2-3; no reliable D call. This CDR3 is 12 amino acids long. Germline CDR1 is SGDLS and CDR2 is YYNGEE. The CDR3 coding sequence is TGTGCCACCAGCAGAGTGGGGGATACGCAGTATTTT. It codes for CATSRVGDTQYF. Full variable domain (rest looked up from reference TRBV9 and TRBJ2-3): DSGVTQTPKHLITATGQRVTLRCSPRSGDLSVYWYQQSLDQGLQFLIQYYNGEERAKGNILERFSAQQFPDLHSELNLSSLELGDSALYFCATSRVGDTQYFGPGTRLTVL.

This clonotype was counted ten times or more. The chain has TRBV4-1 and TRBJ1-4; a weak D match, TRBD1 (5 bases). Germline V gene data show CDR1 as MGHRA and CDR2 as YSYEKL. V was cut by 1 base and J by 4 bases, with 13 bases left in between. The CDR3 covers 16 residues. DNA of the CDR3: TGCGCCAGCAGCCAAGGGAAGGGGCGAAGTAATGAAAAACTGTTTTTT. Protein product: CASSQGKGRSNEKLFF.

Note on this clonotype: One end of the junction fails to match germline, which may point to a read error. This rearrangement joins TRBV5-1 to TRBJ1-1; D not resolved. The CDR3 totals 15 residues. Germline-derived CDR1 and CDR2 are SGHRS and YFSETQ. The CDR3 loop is CASSFFVMGNTEAFF. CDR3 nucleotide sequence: TGTGCCAGCAGCTTTTTCGTAATGGGGAACACTGAAGCTTTCTTT.